Given below is one T cell receptor beta chain in context. These data are taken from a study of neoadjuvant anti-PD-1 for oral cavity cancer. Study as a whole: Patients without progression received a fourth nivolumab dose around day 43, then surgical resection on days 50-56.

V was clipped by 1 base and J by 4 bases; unmatched bases: 4. Germline values: CDR1 MGHRA, CDR2 YSYEKL. This CDR3 has 15 residues. Here immunoSEQ multiplex PCR was the method, and the copy in TCRdb shows in-frame clones only, minus some. The table includes roughly 7,000 clones, around 70% detected once. The receptor's source is a person aged 40 to 85 with oral cavity squamous cell carcinoma. This specimen consisted of PBMCs, obtained before nivolumab (anti-PD-1) treatment. This chain links TRBV4-1 with TRBJ2-1, with 7 bases aligning to TRBD2. The CDR3 loop reads CASSQGGEGYNEQFF. In DNA form, the CDR3 reads TGCGCCAGCAGCCAAGGGGGGGAGGGGTACAATGAGCAGTTCTTC.